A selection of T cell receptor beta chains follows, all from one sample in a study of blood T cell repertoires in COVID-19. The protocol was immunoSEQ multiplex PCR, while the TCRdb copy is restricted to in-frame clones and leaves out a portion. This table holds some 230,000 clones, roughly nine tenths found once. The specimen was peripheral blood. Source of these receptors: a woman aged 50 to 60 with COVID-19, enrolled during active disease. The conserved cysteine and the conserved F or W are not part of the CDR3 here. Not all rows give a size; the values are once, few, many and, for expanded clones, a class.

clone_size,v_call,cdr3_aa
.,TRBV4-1,ASSLLGSGDTQRYEQY
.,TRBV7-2,ASSPPGNTIY
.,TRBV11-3,ASSIGTRRSNQPQH
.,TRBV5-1,ASSLDRQASNSPLH
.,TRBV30,AWSVRSSGNTIY
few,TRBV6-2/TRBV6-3,ASSLRDTNYNEQF
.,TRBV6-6,ASSPTGGANTGELF
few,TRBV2,ASSDGRGLDQPQH
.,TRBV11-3,ASSFRTGDGYT
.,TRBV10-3,AISETGLASNEQF
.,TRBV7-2,ASSLAGGYNEQF
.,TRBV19,ASTLREHYGYT
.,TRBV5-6,ASSLTGVEPLH
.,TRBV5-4,ASSFQSGNGELF
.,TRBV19,ASEAGPASNEQF
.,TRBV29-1,SVEERGQAGNTIY
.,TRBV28,ASSSAGGAKNIQY
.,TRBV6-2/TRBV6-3,ASSYLDRVNEQY
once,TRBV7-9,ASTLRGNDEQY
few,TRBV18,ASSPTTGQGRSPLH
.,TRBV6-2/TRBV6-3,ASSYLGEGQPQH
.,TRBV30,AWSHIGRGREETQY
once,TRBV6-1,ASSEYLTGGRGQPQH
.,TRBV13,ASSRGSANTEAF
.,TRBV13,ASSFSPTQETQY
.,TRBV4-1,ASSLHPGADNQPQH
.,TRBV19,ASSPRTGANYGYT
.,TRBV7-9,ASSPPGSNQPQH
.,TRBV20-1,SASTPSGGITDTQY
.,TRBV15,ATSRSGTEYSSSYNSPLH
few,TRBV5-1,ASSLDRGRMNTEAF
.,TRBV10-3,AIGAGQGTLYGYT
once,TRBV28,ATVIGRGKTEAF
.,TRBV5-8,ASSPRAGFYEQY
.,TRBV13,ASNRGQGFNEQF
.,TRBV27,ASSLSGTSGRYEQY
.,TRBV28,ASSLRDRGYVKPQH
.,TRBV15,ATSRELTSGGTDTQY
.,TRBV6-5,ASIASGGRHYGYT
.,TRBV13,ASSPRQGLHTNYGYT
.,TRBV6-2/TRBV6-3,ASSPQGAEQY
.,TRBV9,ASSVGSGNYGYT
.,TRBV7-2,ASSLALGKSNQPQH
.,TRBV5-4,ASSPRAGGGSYNEQF
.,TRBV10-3,AIGAALYEQY
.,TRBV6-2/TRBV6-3,ASSSGDRVGNQPQH
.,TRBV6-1,ASSEARPGAGGYEQY
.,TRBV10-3,AISVRGGQPQH
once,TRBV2,ASSEGQLTSYNSPLH
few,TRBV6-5,ASTRGQFGSEAF
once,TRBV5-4,ASSSNSRGGTEAF
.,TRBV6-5,ASNQQGSGNTIY
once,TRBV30,AWTLGHRFNSPLH
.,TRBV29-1,SVKTGLDSYNEQF
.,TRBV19,ASSIRGPSGNTIY